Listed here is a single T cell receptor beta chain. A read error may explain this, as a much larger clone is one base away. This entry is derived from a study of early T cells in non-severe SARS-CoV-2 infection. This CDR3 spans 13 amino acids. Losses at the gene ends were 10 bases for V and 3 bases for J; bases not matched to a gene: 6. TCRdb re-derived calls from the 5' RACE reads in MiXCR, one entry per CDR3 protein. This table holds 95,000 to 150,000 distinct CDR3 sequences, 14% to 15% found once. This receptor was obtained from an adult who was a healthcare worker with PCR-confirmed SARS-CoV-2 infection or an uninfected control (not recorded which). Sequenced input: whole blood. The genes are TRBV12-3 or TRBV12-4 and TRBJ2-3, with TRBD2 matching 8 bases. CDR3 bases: TGTGCCACCCGGGGGGGGACTACAGATACGCAGTATTTT. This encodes CATRGGTTDTQYF.